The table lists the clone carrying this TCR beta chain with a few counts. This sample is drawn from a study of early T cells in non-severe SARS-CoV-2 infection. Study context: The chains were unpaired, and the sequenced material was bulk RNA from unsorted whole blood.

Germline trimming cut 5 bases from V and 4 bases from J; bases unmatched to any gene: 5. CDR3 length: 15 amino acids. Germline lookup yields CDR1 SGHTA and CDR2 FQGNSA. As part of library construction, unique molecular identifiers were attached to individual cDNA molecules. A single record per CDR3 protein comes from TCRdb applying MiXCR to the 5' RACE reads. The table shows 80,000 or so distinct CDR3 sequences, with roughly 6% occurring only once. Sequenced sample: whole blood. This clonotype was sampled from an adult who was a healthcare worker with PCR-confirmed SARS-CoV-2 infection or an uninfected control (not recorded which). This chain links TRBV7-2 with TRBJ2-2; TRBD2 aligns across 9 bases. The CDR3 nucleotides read TGTGCCAGCAGCAGCGGGGGGTCGACCACCGGGGAGCTGTTTTTT. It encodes CASSSGGSTTGELFF.